This T cell receptor beta chain was retrieved from a study of blood T cell repertoires in COVID-19. Study details: The United States, Italy and Spain provided the acute and convalescent COVID-19 samples.

CDR1 SGHAT and CDR2 FQNNGV come from the germline V gene. This CDR3 region has 16 residues. Trimming removed 5 bases at V and 3 bases at J, with 20 bases between. Original data processing: Reference gene primer amplification gave nucleated cell count estimates. Method: immunoSEQ multiplex PCR; TCRdb's copy keeps in-frame clones and lacks some. V and J calls and clone size come straight from that table; D and trimming were deduced from the DNA. The sample consists of about 160,000 clones, over 80% of them appearing once. The rearrangement links TRBV11-2 to TRBJ2-7; the D gene is possibly TRBD1 (6 bases). This clonotype was obtained from a woman of 80 years or more with active or convalescent COVID-19. Sequencing input: peripheral blood. CDR3 sequence (DNA): TGTGCCAGCAGCCCTACTCCTGGACAGAGGGTCTACGAGCAGTACTTC. As protein: CASSPTPGQRVYEQYF. Looking up the rest from reference TRBV11-2 and TRBJ2-7 gives the full variable domain: EAGVAQSPRYKIIEKRQSVAFWCNPISGHATLYWYQQILGQGPKLLIQFQNNGVVDDSQLPKDRFSAERLKGVDSTLKIQPAKLEDSAVYLCASSPTPGQRVYEQYFGPGTRLTVT.